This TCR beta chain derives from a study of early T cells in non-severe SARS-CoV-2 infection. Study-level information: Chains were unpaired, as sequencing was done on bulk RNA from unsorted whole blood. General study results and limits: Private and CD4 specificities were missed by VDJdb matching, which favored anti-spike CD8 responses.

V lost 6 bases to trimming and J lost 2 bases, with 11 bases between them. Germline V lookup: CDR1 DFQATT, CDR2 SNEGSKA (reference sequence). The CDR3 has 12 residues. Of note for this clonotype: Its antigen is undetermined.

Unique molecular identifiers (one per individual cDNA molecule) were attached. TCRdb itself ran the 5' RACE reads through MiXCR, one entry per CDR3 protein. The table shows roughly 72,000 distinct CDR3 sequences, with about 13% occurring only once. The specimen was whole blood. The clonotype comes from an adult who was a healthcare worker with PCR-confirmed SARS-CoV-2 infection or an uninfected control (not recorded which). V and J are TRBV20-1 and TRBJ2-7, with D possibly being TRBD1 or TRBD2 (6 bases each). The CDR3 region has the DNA TGCAGTGCGGCGGGACACACCTACGAGCAGTACTTC. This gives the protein CSAAGHTYEQYF.